This entry lists 23 T cell receptor beta chains sequenced from one sample in a study listed by TCRdb under 2016. Library creation used RT-PCR. The sample was run on an Illumina MiSeq. In-frame beta chains were kept once TCRdb had trimmed the public reads at Q25 with fastp and called clones with MiXCR. Records with the same CDR3 protein are collapsed into one entry carrying the most frequent genes and DNA. The sample yields about 680,000 distinct CDR3 sequences; 11% to 15% were counted once. 3% to 4.5% of the sample lies in the top ten. The sequenced sample was memory CD4+ T cells from blood. These receptors all stem from a female donor in good health, serving as a healthy control.

The V call is TRBV5-1, the J call TRBJ2-3, with a weak D call TRBD1 (5 bases). Germline CDR1 SGHRS, CDR2 YFSETQ. Trimming took off 5 bases at V and 2 bases at J, with 15 bases between the two ends. The CDR3 extends over 15 amino acids. CDR3 amino acids: CASSSKGDYTDTQYF. CDR3 nucleotides: TGCGCCAGCAGTTCAAAAGGGGATTACACAGATACGCAGTATTTT.

This clonotype was observed many times. The chain links TRBV5-1 to TRBJ1-1, with D maybe TRBD1 (5 bases). The V and J ends lost 4 bases and 11 bases respectively, with 12 bases between them. The CDR3 has 11 residues. Per the germline V gene, CDR1 is SGHRS and CDR2 is YFSETQ. The CDR3 sequence is CASSTQGSAFF. In DNA form, the CDR3 reads TGCGCCAGCAGCACCCAGGGTTCCGCTTTCTTT.

The sample holds many counts of this clonotype. V is TRBV7-2 and J is TRBJ2-7; D might be TRBD1 or TRBD2, each matching 6 bases. Trimming cost V 5 bases and J 2 bases, with 13 bases left between them. Germline assignment: CDR1 SGHTA and CDR2 FQGNSA. There are 14 residues in the CDR3. CDR3 sequence reads: CASSLGGSPYEQYF. The CDR3 nucleotides read TGTGCCAGCAGCCTAGGGGGGTCTCCCTACGAGCAGTACTTC.

This clonotype was counted ten times or more. J is TRBJ1-6 and V is TRBV4-3; D may be TRBD1 (6 bases). Germline CDR1 is LGHNA and CDR2 is YSLEER. CDR3 size: 14 residues. V lost 3 bases, J lost 7 bases, and 10 bases lay in between. The chain's CDR3 is CASSQQGPNSPLHF. CDR3 DNA: TGCGCCAGCAGCCAGCAGGGGCCGAATTCACCCCTCCACTTT.

Here the CDR3 reads CASSFLSRETQYF. For the CDR3, the DNA is TGCGCCAGCAGCTTCCTCTCAAGGGAGACCCAGTACTTC. The V gene is TRBV5-1, the J gene TRBJ2-5, with D unclear. Germline V lookup: CDR1 SGHRS, CDR2 YFSETQ. The CDR3 covers 13 residues. V shed 2 bases and J shed 5 bases, with 10 bases lying between them.

A few counts support this clonotype. The chain joins TRBV24-1 to TRBJ2-1, with D uncertain. The CDR3 sequence is 15 residues long. Deletions cut 2 bases from V and 6 bases from J, with 13 bases between. Germline CDR1 KGHDR, CDR2 SFDVKD. The CDR3 sequence: CATSDWVSLGNEQFF. The CDR3 bases are TGTGCCACCAGTGATTGGGTTAGCTTGGGCAATGAGCAGTTCTTC.

The chain recombines TRBV30 with TRBJ1-2; 8 bases line up with TRBD1. Germline CDR1 reads GTSNPN; CDR2 reads SVGIG (reference sequence). CDR3 length: 13 amino acids. Trimming removed 4 bases from V and 6 bases from J; junction bases left unmatched: 7. The chain's CDR3 is CAWIRTGSNGYTF. The CDR3 DNA sequence: TGTGCCTGGATTAGGACAGGGTCGAATGGCTACACCTTC. Supplemented by reference TRBV30 and TRBJ1-2, the full variable domain reads SQTIHQWPATLVQPVGSPLSLECTVEGTSNPNLYWYRQAAGRGLQLLFYSVGIGQISSEVPQNLSASRPQDRQFILSSKKLLLSDSGFYLCAWIRTGSNGYTFGSGTRLTVV.

J is TRBJ1-2 and V is TRBV28; D ambiguous. The V end lost 5 bases, the J end lost 4 bases, and 17 bases lay between the germline ends. Germline V CDR1 and CDR2: MDHEN, SYDVKM. The CDR3 length is 15 residues. CDR3 sequence (DNA): TGTGCCAGCAGTCCGCCCACTTGGGTCAGCTATGGCTACACCTTC. Translated, it gives CASSPPTWVSYGYTF.

The chain links TRBV2 to TRBJ1-4; the match to TRBD1 covers 7 bases. Germline V lookup: CDR1 SNHLY, CDR2 FYNNEI. CDR3 length: 15 amino acids. V shed 6 bases and J 6 bases; nucleotides not matched to a gene: 10. The CDR3 DNA reads as TGTGCCAGCAGGGGAAGACAGGGCGGGGATGAAAAACTGTTTTTT. Translation: CASRGRQGGDEKLFF. The full variable domain, completed using reference TRBV2 and TRBJ1-4, is EPEVTQTPSHQVTQMGQEVILRCVPISNHLYFYWYRQILGQKVEFLVSFYNNEISEKSEIFDDQFSVERPDGSNFTLKIRSTKLEDSAMYFCASRGRQGGDEKLFFGSGTQLSVL.

This clonotype was counted at least ten times. The V call is TRBV10-3, the J call TRBJ1-2, with a tentative D call TRBD1 (5 bases). This CDR3 spans 13 amino acids. Germline-derived CDR1 and CDR2 are ENHRY and SYGVKD. V was clipped by 8 bases and J by 6 bases, with 16 bases between them. The CDR3 DNA sequence: TGTGCCATCGCAGGGAGTCAGTGGGATGGCTACACCTTC. Residues: CAIAGSQWDGYTF.

The chain uses TRBV12-3 or TRBV12-4 and TRBJ1-2; D not certain. Trimming took off 1 base at V and 7 bases at J, with 13 bases between the two ends. CDR3 length: 14 residues. CDR3 bases: TGTGCCAGCAGTTTAGGTTCAGGATGGGGTGGCTACACCTTC. Encoded protein: CASSLGSGWGGYTF.

Only a few counts were recorded for this clonotype. The chain couples TRBV4-2 to TRBJ2-1, with D possibly being TRBD2 (5 bases). The CDR3 runs 16 residues. Germline CDR1 LGHNA, CDR2 YNFKEQ. The V end was cut by 3 bases, the J end by 3 bases, with 15 bases between. CDR3 sequence: CASSQSGGARYNEQFF. CDR3 nucleotides: TGTGCCAGCAGCCAGTCAGGAGGAGCACGCTACAATGAGCAGTTCTTC.

This clonotype was seen at least ten times. DNA for the CDR3: TGTGCCAGCAGCTCCGGGACAGGGGTCTCACCCCTCCACTTT. Its translation: CASSSGTGVSPLHF. The genes are TRBV7-3 and TRBJ1-6; the match to TRBD1 covers 10 bases. The ends lost 4 bases at V and 10 bases at J; junction bases unmatched: 4. The CDR3 extends over 14 amino acids. Germline V lookup: CDR1 SGHTA, CDR2 FQGTGA.

This clonotype showed up just once. This chain uses TRBV29-1 with TRBJ2-1; 9 bases agree with TRBD2. V lost 7 bases, J lost 3 bases, and 7 bases stayed unmatched. CDR1 and CDR2 from the germline V gene are SQVTM and ANQGSEA. The CDR3 is made up of 14 amino acids. DNA of the CDR3: TGCAGCGAGATAAAGCGGGGGGTCTACAATGAGCAGTTCTTC. The encoded protein is CSEIKRGVYNEQFF.

This clonotype was observed a few times. This chain connects TRBV3-1 to TRBJ2-7; 12 positions agree with TRBD2. This CDR3 spans 14 amino acids. Germline trimming cut 6 bases from V and 5 bases from J; bases unmatched to any gene: 5. Germline CDR1 is LGHDT and CDR2 is YNNKEL (reference sequence). The CDR3 bases are TGTGCCAGCAGACTAGCGGGAGGTTCCCACGAGCAGTACTTC. Translated: CASRLAGGSHEQYF.

This clonotype was picked up many times. V gene TRBV30 combines with J gene TRBJ2-1, with no clear D. Germline assignment: CDR1 GTSNPN and CDR2 SVGIG (reference sequence). The CDR3 loop spans 14 amino acids. V shed 8 bases and J shed 0 bases, with 14 bases lying between them. Here the CDR3 reads CAGQGHLSYNEQFF. The CDR3, as DNA: TGTGCCGGGCAAGGGCACCTCTCCTACAATGAGCAGTTCTTC.

This clonotype was found once. A much larger clone lies one base from this, so it may be a read error. This rearrangement joins TRBV7-3 to TRBJ1-1; D gene uncertain. CDR1 SGHTA and CDR2 FQGTGA come from the germline V gene. CDR3 length: 11 residues. Between the trimmed V and J ends, which lost 2 bases and 7 bases, there was a span of 5 bases. CDR3 DNA sequence: TGTGCCAGCAGCTTAGGGCATGAAGCTTTCTTT. Translation: CASSLGHEAFF.

This clonotype has just a few counts. The chain combines TRBV24-1 with TRBJ1-2; D gene uncertain. Trimming left V 3 bases short and J 1 base short, with 5 bases between. Germline V gene lookup returns CDR1 KGHDR and CDR2 SFDVKD. The CDR3 runs 13 residues. CDR3 nucleotide sequence: TGTGCCACCAGTGATGAGTATAACTATGGCTACACCTTC. Residues: CATSDEYNYGYTF.

This clonotype showed up many times. The chain employs TRBV5-1 and TRBJ1-5, with D perhaps TRBD1 (6 bases). Germline V gene lookup returns CDR1 SGHRS and CDR2 YFSETQ. V lost 0 bases and J lost 5, with 12 bases in between. The CDR3 runs to 15 residues. This CDR3 reads CASSLAGTQDQPQHF. The CDR3 nucleotides read TGCGCCAGCAGCTTGGCAGGGACACAGGATCAGCCCCAGCATTTT.

This clonotype showed up just a few times. The chain carries TRBV27 and TRBJ2-5; 8 positions agree with TRBD2. The trim removed 3 bases at V and 5 bases at J, leaving 14 bases unmatched. Germline CDR1 and CDR2: MNHEY and SMNVEV (reference sequence). The CDR3 is 17 amino acids. In DNA form, the CDR3 reads TGTGCCAGCAGTTTGACGGGAGGGCCTGGGGTGGGTGAGACCCAGTACTTC. It yields the protein CASSLTGGPGVGETQYF.

V and J are TRBV19 and TRBJ1-2; TRBD1 aligns across 7 bases. V dropped 7 bases and J dropped 2; count of bases not matched to a gene: 10. Germline V CDR1 and CDR2: LNHDA, SQIVND (reference sequence). This CDR3 is built from 15 residues. The DNA of the CDR3 is TGTGCCAGTACCCTAACTCCGGGACAGAACTATGGCTACACCTTC. It encodes CASTLTPGQNYGYTF.

The chain recombines TRBV20-1 with TRBJ1-5; D is unclear. V lost 5 bases, J lost 1 base, and 15 bases lay in between. The germline V gene encodes CDR1 DFQATT and CDR2 SNEGSKA (reference sequence). The CDR3 totals 15 residues. The CDR3 DNA follows: TGCAGTGCTCCCGCTCGGACGGGAAGCAATCAGCCCCAGCATTTT. It codes for CSAPARTGSNQPQHF.

The rearrangement uses TRBV7-2 and TRBJ1-1; D is unclear. CDR3 size: 15 residues. The V end lost 3 bases, the J end lost 5 bases, and 16 bases lay between the germline ends. Germline assignment: CDR1 SGHTA and CDR2 FQGNSA. The CDR3, as DNA: TGTGCCAGCAGCTTGACGACAAACTCGGGGACTGAAGCTTTCTTT. Translated: CASSLTTNSGTEAFF.